The present T cell receptor beta chain was sequenced within a study of T cells in Graves' hyperthyroidism and ophthalmopathy. Study-level results: Blood samples included most of the expanded thyroid clonotypes exceeding 0.001.

Criteria for exclusion of patients were uncontrolled infection, other autoimmune disease, pregnancy or lactation. This clonotype was detected only a few times. Its target is not known. Possible read error: a much larger clone is one base away. RNA transcripts yielded amplified TCR beta CDR3 regions. First-round RT-PCR with HTBI primers amplified the TCR CDR3 region. Each CDR3 protein is one row after TCRdb ran MiXCR on the multiplex PCR reads. The sample lists under 650,000 distinct CDR3 sequences; roughly 16% were seen once. The V gene's germline CDR1 is SGHTA and CDR2 FQGTGA. The CDR3 runs to 16 residues. V dropped 2 bases and J dropped 12; count of bases not matched to a gene: 7.

The rearrangement uses TRBV7-3 and TRBJ2-1, with 16 bases fitting TRBD2. This TCR derives from a woman aged 25-40 years with Graves' hyperthyroidism. The sequenced sample consisted of blood. The CDR3 DNA sequence: TGTGCCAGCAGCTTATTCGGGACTAGCGGGAGGGATGGGCAGTTCTTC. The encoded protein is CASSLFGTSGRDGQFF.